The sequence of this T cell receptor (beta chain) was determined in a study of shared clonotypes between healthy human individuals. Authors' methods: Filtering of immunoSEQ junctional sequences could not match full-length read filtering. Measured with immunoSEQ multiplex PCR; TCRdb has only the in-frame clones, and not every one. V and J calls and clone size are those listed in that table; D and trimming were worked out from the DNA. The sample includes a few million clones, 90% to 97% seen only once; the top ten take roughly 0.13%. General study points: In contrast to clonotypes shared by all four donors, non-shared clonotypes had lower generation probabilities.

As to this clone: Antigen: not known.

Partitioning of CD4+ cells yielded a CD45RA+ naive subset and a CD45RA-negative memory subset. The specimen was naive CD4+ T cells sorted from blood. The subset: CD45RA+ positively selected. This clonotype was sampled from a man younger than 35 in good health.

CDR3 nucleotide sequence: TGTGCCAGTAGTAGCCCGGGAGTGGCGGGAGTGGGCACCGGGGAGCTGTTTTTT. Amino acids: CASSSPGVAGVGTGELFF. The J gene is TRBJ2-2, the V gene TRBV19, with 7 nucleotides matching TRBD2. The CDR3 length is 18 residues. Germline assignment: CDR1 LNHDA and CDR2 SQIVND (reference sequence). Unmatched junction bases numbered 15, after V lost 4 bases and J lost 4 bases.